The 29 T cell receptor beta chains given below trace back to one sample, sequenced in a study of blood T cell repertoires in COVID-19. Using immunoSEQ multiplex PCR, the repertoire was profiled, and TCRdb retains in-frame clones only, with some absent. This sample yields 100,000 to 150,000 clones, of which roughly four fifths are seen a single time; 3.5% to 4% belongs to the top ten. Sequencing used peripheral blood. The receptors originated from a woman between 45 and 60 years old with acute or convalescent COVID-19.

The rearrangement uses TRBV5-4 and TRBJ1-1, with D possibly TRBD1 on 5 matching bases. There are 15 residues in the CDR3. V was trimmed by 1 base and J by 0 bases, leaving 10 bases between them. Germline V gene sequence: CDR1 SGHNT, CDR2 YYREEE (reference sequence). CDR3 loop: CASSLRRGMNTEAFF. Written as DNA, the CDR3 is TGTGCCAGCAGCTTGAGGAGGGGAATGAACACTGAAGCTTTCTTT. The full variable domain, with the rest looked up from reference TRBV5-4 and TRBJ1-1, is ETGVTQSPTHLIKTRGQQVTLRCSSQSGHNTVSWYQQALGQGPQFIFQYYREEENGRGNFPPRFSGLQFPNYSSELNVNALELDDSALYLCASSLRRGMNTEAFFGQGTRLTVV.

The chain combines TRBV19 with TRBJ1-5; D might be TRBD1 (5 bases). The CDR3 runs 15 residues. The V gene lost 3 bases and the J gene lost 0 bases, with 9 bases spanning the gap. Germline CDR1 and CDR2: LNHDA and SQIVND (reference sequence). The CDR3: CASSMRQHSNQPQHF. CDR3 coding DNA: TGTGCCAGTAGTATGAGACAGCATAGCAATCAGCCCCAGCATTTT.

V usage is TRBV4-1 and J usage is TRBJ1-1; maybe TRBD1 (6 bases). Germline CDR1 MGHRA, CDR2 YSYEKL. V was trimmed by 0 bases and J by 0 bases, leaving 11 bases between them. This CDR3 comprises 16 residues. The CDR3 region is CASSQDLPGVNTEAFF. The DNA of the CDR3 is TGCGCCAGCAGCCAAGACCTTCCAGGGGTGAACACTGAAGCTTTCTTT.

The J gene is TRBJ2-3, the V gene TRBV6-2 or TRBV6-3, with TRBD1 matching over 8 bases. V was pared by 5 bases and J by 4 bases, with 8 bases of the junction left unmatched. This CDR3 comprises 15 residues. CDR1 is MNHEY and CDR2 is SVGEGT in the germline V gene. CDR3 in DNA: TGTGCCAGCAGTCAGGGACAGGCCACATCAGATACGCAGTATTTT. The encoded protein is CASSQGQATSDTQYF.

Only a few counts were recorded for this clone. The V call is TRBV2, the J call TRBJ2-1, with 7 bases identical to TRBD2. Trimming removed 4 bases from V and 10 bases from J; junction bases left unmatched: 13. The CDR3 is made up of 15 amino acids. Germline CDR1 and CDR2: SNHLY and FYNNEI. The CDR3 reads CASSGEAGLGGEQFF. The CDR3 bases are TGTGCCAGCAGTGGTGAAGCGGGACTTGGCGGAGAGCAGTTCTTC.

The V gene is TRBV20-1, the J gene TRBJ1-6; 8 bases match TRBD1. CDR1 is DFQATT and CDR2 is SNEGSKA in the germline V gene (reference sequence). The CDR3 length is 14 residues. The V gene end was trimmed by 3 bases and the J gene end by 6 bases; junction bases not matched to a gene: 4. The CDR3 DNA follows: TGCAGTGCTAGTCGTGACAGGGGTAATTCACCCCTCCACTTT. Translation: CSASRDRGNSPLHF.

The chain carries TRBV27 and TRBJ2-7; D ambiguous. CDR1 and CDR2 (germline): MNHEY, SMNVEV (reference sequence). V was cut by 3 bases and J by 0 bases, with 3 bases left in between. This CDR3 region has 12 residues. In nucleotides, the CDR3 is TGTGCCAGCAGTTTCAACTCCTACGAGCAGTACTTC. Its protein product is CASSFNSYEQYF.

The chain uses TRBV7-3 and TRBJ1-1; possibly TRBD1 for D (5 bases). V gave up 4 bases and J gave up 4 bases, with 10 bases separating them. This CDR3 spans 13 amino acids. Germline CDR1 reads SGHTA; CDR2 reads FQGTGA. DNA for the CDR3: TGTGCCAGCAGCTCTCAGGGTAGCACTGAAGCTTTCTTT. This sequence encodes CASSSQGSTEAFF.

The CDR3 DNA follows: TGTGCCAGCACTATAGCGGGAGACCACTCCTACGAGCAGTACTTC. Its protein product is CASTIAGDHSYEQYF. The rearrangement joins TRBV6-5 to TRBJ2-7, with 9 bases lining up with TRBD2. CDR1 is MNHEY, CDR2 SVGAGI, per germline. The CDR3 length is 15 residues. Losses at the gene ends were 7 bases for V and 0 bases for J; bases not matched to a gene: 7.

This clone was observed a few times. The rearrangement joins TRBV19 to TRBJ2-2; 7 bases match TRBD2. After removal of 6 bases from V and 1 base from J, the junction contained 2 bases not matched to a gene. Germline V gives CDR1 LNHDA, CDR2 SQIVND (reference sequence). This CDR3 spans 14 amino acids. The CDR3, as DNA: TGTGCCAGTAGAACGGGAGGGAACACCGGGGAGCTGTTTTTT. It is translated as CASRTGGNTGELFF.

The chain combines TRBV27 with TRBJ2-1; D perhaps matches TRBD2 (5 bases). V was cut by 5 bases and J by 9 bases, with 14 bases left in between. The CDR3 has 13 residues. Germline V gene sequence: CDR1 MNHEY, CDR2 SMNVEV (reference sequence). Written as DNA, the CDR3 is TGTGCCAGCAGTCGCCACGGGGAGAGTGAGCAGTTCTTC. Protein: CASSRHGESEQFF.

This clone was counted only a few times. This rearrangement joins TRBV25-1 to TRBJ2-2, with TRBD1 matching over 11 bases. The CDR3 runs 14 residues. CDR1 is MGHDK and CDR2 is SYGVNS in the germline V gene. The V and J ends lost 3 bases and 6 bases, in that order; junction bases with no gene match: 0. The CDR3, as DNA: TGTGCCAGCAGTGAGGACAGGGGGCCCGGGGAGCTGTTTTTT. Translating it yields CASSEDRGPGELFF.

The chain is built from TRBV2 and TRBJ1-2, with D maybe TRBD1 (6 bases). The CDR3 totals 14 residues. Trimming stripped 1 base from V and 4 bases from J, with 10 bases between. Germline V gene sequence: CDR1 SNHLY, CDR2 FYNNEI. Here the CDR3 reads CASSEGTAIYGYTF. The CDR3 DNA follows: TGTGCCAGCAGTGAAGGGACAGCAATCTATGGCTACACCTTC.

The chain links TRBV18 to TRBJ2-1, with D unclear. The germline V gene encodes CDR1 KGHSH and CDR2 LQKENI. The V end lost 6 bases, the J end lost 0 bases, and 9 bases lay between the germline ends. This CDR3 has 14 amino acids. The DNA for the CDR3 is TGTGCCAGCTCTATAGCTAGCTCCTACAATGAGCAGTTCTTC. This encodes CASSIASSYNEQFF. Full variable domain (missing parts from reference TRBV18 and TRBJ2-1): NAGVMQNPRHLVRRRGQEARLRCSPMKGHSHVYWYRQLPEEGLKFMVYLQKENIIDESGMPKERFSAEFPKEGPSILRIQQVVRGDSAAYFCASSIASSYNEQFFGPGTRLTVL.

V gene TRBV2 combines with J gene TRBJ2-3; 10 positions match TRBD2. After removal of 3 bases from V and 13 bases from J, the junction contained 7 bases not matched to a gene. Germline V gene data show CDR1 as SNHLY and CDR2 as FYNNEI. The CDR3 runs to 13 residues. This chain's CDR3 is CASSEVGLAEEYF. The CDR3 region has the DNA TGTGCCAGCAGTGAGGTAGGACTAGCGGAGGAGTATTTT.

The chain couples TRBV27 to TRBJ1-1; D is perhaps TRBD1 (5 bases). The CDR3 sequence is 14 residues long. The germline gives CDR1 MNHEY, CDR2 SMNVEV (reference sequence). V gave up 3 bases and J gave up 2 bases, with 10 bases separating them. CDR3 sequence: CASSFSGINTEAFF. Written as DNA, the CDR3 is TGTGCCAGCAGTTTTTCAGGGATCAACACTGAAGCTTTCTTT.

V is TRBV2 and J is TRBJ1-5, with D unresolved. CDR1 SNHLY and CDR2 FYNNEI come from the germline V gene. The ends were cut back, 4 bases at V and 1 base at J, with 8 bases in the middle. The CDR3 sequence is 14 residues long. The CDR3 sequence: CASSGAVSNQPQHF. The CDR3 DNA reads TGTGCCAGCAGTGGCGCGGTGAGCAATCAGCCCCAGCATTTT.

This clone was detected a few times. The CDR3 DNA is TGTGCCAGTATGGGCAGGGACTACGAGCAGTACTTC. Translated: CASMGRDYEQYF. The rearrangement links TRBV19 to TRBJ2-7; tentative D call: TRBD1 (5 bases). V shed 7 bases and J shed 3 bases, with 10 bases lying between them. Germline V gene sequence: CDR1 LNHDA, CDR2 SQIVND (reference sequence). The CDR3 contains 12 residues.

This sequence joins TRBV5-4 and TRBJ2-5; D unclear. Trimming shortened V by 1 base and J by 3 bases, and 7 bases separated the two germline ends. The CDR3 is made up of 13 amino acids. Germline-derived CDR1 and CDR2 are SGHNT and YYREEE (reference sequence). In DNA, the CDR3 is TGTGCCAGCAGCTTGATTGGCAAAGAGACCCAGTACTTC. It specifies CASSLIGKETQYF.

V usage is TRBV7-9 and J usage is TRBJ1-1; tentative D call: TRBD1 (6 bases). The V gene's germline CDR1 is SEHNR and CDR2 FQNEAQ (reference sequence). The V and J ends lost 4 bases and 4 bases respectively, with 13 bases between them. The CDR3 extends over 14 amino acids. The CDR3 bases are TGTGCCAGCAGCTCGGGGTTGGGGGCCACTGAAGCTTTCTTT. Translated, it gives CASSSGLGATEAFF.

The chain combines TRBV19 with TRBJ2-5; 9 bases line up with TRBD2. V gave up 1 base and J gave up 0 bases; unmatched junction bases: 3. Germline values: CDR1 LNHDA, CDR2 SQIVND (reference sequence). The CDR3 totals 16 residues. The CDR3 here is CASSIGGLADQETQYF. The CDR3 DNA follows: TGTGCCAGTAGTATAGGGGGACTAGCAGACCAAGAGACCCAGTACTTC.

This sequence joins TRBV10-3 and TRBJ1-1; tentative D call: TRBD1 (6 bases). In germline, CDR1 is ENHRY, CDR2 SYGVKD. The CDR3 has 13 amino acids. V lost 6 bases and J lost 2, with 10 bases in between. CDR3 DNA sequence: TGTGCCATCAGGAAACAGGGAAACACTGAAGCTTTCTTT. Its translation: CAIRKQGNTEAFF.

Details on this clone: This sample includes further DNA sequences coding for the same CDR3. The chain carries TRBV28 and TRBJ2-6; D uncertain. The germline V and J ends were trimmed by 2 bases and 0 bases, with 8 bases remaining between them. Germline V lookup: CDR1 MDHEN, CDR2 SYDVKM. The CDR3 is 16 amino acids. Written as DNA, the CDR3 is TGTGCCAGCAGTTTAGGGCAGTACTCTGGGGCCAACGTCCTGACTTTC. Protein: CASSLGQYSGANVLTF.

The rearrangement joins TRBV3-1 (or the pseudogene TRBV3-2) to TRBJ2-1; D is undetermined. The CDR3 spans 12 residues. Germline lookup yields CDR1 LGHDT and CDR2 YNNKEL (reference sequence). V lost 3 bases, J lost 9 bases, and 9 bases lay in between. The chain's CDR3 is CASSHLGSEQFF. The CDR3 nucleotides read TGTGCCAGCAGCCATCTTGGTAGTGAGCAGTTCTTC.

The chain combines TRBV3-1 (or the pseudogene TRBV3-2) with TRBJ1-6; 7 nucleotides align to TRBD1. V gave up 4 bases and J gave up 9 bases; unmatched junction bases: 9. In germline, CDR1 is LGHDT, CDR2 YNNKEL (reference sequence). The CDR3 runs 15 residues. DNA of the CDR3: TGTGCCAGCAGCCCCCGGGACAGAGAGGGTTCACCCCTCCACTTT. Residues: CASSPRDREGSPLHF.

The J gene is TRBJ2-3, the V gene TRBV18; 8 nucleotides align to TRBD2. The J segment lost 1 base and the V segment lost 3 bases, leaving 3 bases of the junction unmatched. Germline CDR1 is KGHSH and CDR2 is LQKENI. The length of the CDR3 is 15 residues. In DNA form, the CDR3 reads TGTGCCAGCTCACCGTATAGCGGGGGCACAGATACGCAGTATTTT. Translated, it gives CASSPYSGGTDTQYF.

This clone was recorded once. The chain carries TRBV9 and TRBJ1-1; 8 bases align to TRBD1. V shed 3 bases and J 0 bases; nucleotides not matched to a gene: 7. The CDR3 runs to 16 residues. Per germline, CDR1 SGDLS and CDR2 YYNGEE. In DNA form, the CDR3 reads TGTGCCAGCAGCGGTCGGGACAGGAACATGAACACTGAAGCTTTCTTT. Amino acid sequence: CASSGRDRNMNTEAFF.

V is TRBV21-1 and J is TRBJ1-5; the D call TRBD1 from the table was never checked on the DNA. TRBV21-1 is described as a pseudogene. This CDR3 spans 15 amino acids. CDR3 residues: CASSRQGDGNQPQHF. The CDR3 coding sequence is TGTGCCAGCAGCAGACAGGGGGATGGCAATCAGCCCCAGCATTTT.

This sequence joins TRBV30 and TRBJ2-1; D is unresolved. CDR1 is GTSNPN, CDR2 SVGIG, per germline (reference sequence). This CDR3 contains 12 residues. The germline V and J ends were trimmed by 0 bases and 7 bases, with 7 bases remaining between them. The CDR3 DNA follows: TGTGCCTGGAGTGTATACGGGAATGAGCAGTTCTTC. Amino acids: CAWSVYGNEQFF.